This T cell receptor beta chain was identified in a study of circulating CD8 cells and anti-PD-1 response in melanoma. By share, this clonotype ranks as medium-sized. Its antigen is not known. A read error may produce the germline difference seen at one junction end. Each library started from approximately 14 ng of total RNA using the QIAseq Immune Repertoire TCR panel. TCRdb analysed the reads with MiXCR anew, one entry per CDR3 protein. Among about 2,000 distinct CDR3 sequences listed, approximately 6.8% were seen once. Overall study findings and caveats: Diversity ranked highest in DNEG and lowest in TIGIT subsets.

This CDR3 contains 9 residues. Germline V CDR1 and CDR2: LGHNT, FRNRAP. From live CD3+CD8+TCRalphabeta+ cells, four PD-1 and/or TIGIT subsets were sorted. This receptor was obtained from a human donor with melanoma. V gene TRBV12-5 combines with J gene TRBJ1-4; TRBD1 might be the D (5 bases). The sample consisted of CD8+ T cells from PBMCs, taken at baseline or after one month of anti-PD-1 therapy (not recorded which). CDR3 DNA: TGTGCTCAGAACCAGGGATGGGTTTTT. Translating gives CAQNQGWVF.